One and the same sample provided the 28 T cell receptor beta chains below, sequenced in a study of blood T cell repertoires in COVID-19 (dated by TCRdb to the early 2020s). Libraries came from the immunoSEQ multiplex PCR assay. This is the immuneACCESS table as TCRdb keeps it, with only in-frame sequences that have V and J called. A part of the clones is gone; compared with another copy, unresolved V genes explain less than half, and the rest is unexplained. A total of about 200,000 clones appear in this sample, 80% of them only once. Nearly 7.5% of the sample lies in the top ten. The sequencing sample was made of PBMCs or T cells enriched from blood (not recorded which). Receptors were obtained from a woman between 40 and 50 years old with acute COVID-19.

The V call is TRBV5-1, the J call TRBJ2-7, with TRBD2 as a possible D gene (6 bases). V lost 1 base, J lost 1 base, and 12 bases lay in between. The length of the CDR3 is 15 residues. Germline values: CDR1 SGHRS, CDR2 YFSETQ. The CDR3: CASSLSGGRSYEQYF. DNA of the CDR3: TGCGCCAGCAGCTTGAGTGGAGGGAGGTCCTACGAGCAGTACTTC.

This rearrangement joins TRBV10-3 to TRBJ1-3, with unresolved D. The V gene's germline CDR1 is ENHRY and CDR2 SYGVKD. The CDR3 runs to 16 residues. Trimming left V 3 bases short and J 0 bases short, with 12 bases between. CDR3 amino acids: CAISDNDLSSGNTIYF. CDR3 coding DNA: TGTGCCATCAGTGATAACGACTTGAGCTCTGGAAACACCATATATTTT.

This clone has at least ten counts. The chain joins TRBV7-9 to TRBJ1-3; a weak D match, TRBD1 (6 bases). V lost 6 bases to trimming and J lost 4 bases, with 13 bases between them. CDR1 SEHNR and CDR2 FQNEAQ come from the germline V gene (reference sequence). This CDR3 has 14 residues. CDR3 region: CASSSQGTGNTIYF. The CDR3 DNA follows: TGTGCCAGCAGTTCACAGGGTACCGGAAACACCATATATTTT.

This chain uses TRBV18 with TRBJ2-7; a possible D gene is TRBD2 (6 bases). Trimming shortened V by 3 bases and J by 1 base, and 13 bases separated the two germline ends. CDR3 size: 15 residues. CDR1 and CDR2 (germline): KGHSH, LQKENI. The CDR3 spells CASSPTTRGSYEQYF. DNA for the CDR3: TGTGCCAGCTCACCTACGACACGGGGGTCCTACGAGCAGTACTTC.

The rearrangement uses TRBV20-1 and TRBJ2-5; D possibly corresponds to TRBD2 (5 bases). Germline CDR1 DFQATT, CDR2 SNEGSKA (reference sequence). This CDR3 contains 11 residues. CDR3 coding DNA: TGCAGCCTTGAGCGGCAAGAGACCCAGTACTTC. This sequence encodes CSLERQETQYF.

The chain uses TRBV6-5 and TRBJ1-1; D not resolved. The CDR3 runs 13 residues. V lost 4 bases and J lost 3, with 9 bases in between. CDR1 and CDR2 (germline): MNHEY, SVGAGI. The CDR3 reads CASSSAVYTEAFF. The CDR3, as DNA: TGTGCCAGCAGTTCCGCGGTGTACACTGAAGCTTTCTTT.

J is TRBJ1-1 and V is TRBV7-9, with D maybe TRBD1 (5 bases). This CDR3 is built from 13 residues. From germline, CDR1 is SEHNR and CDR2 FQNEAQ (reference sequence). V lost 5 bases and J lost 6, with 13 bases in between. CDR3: CASSETTVSEAFF. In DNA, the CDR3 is TGTGCCAGCAGCGAGACGACAGTGTCTGAAGCTTTCTTT.

Here the CDR3 reads CASSLGDRGYTDTQYF. For the CDR3, the DNA is TGTGCCAGCAGCTTGGGGGACAGGGGCTACACAGATACGCAGTATTTT. The genes are TRBV5-4 and TRBJ2-3; 10 nucleotides line up with TRBD1. V gave up 0 bases and J gave up 2 bases; unmatched junction bases: 3. CDR3 length equals 16 residues. Germline V CDR1 and CDR2: SGHNT, YYREEE (reference sequence).

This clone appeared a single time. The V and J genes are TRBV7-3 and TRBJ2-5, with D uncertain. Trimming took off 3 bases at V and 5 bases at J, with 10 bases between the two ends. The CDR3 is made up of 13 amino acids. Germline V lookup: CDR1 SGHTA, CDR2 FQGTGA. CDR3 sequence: CASSLIRFETQYF. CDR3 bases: TGTGCCAGCAGCTTGATCAGGTTTGAGACCCAGTACTTC.

As DNA, the CDR3 is TGTGCCAGCAGTTTATCGATGACAGGGGGCGCGGAGACCCAGTACTTC. Translated, it gives CASSLSMTGGAETQYF. The gene calls are TRBV27 and TRBJ2-5; 10 bases line up with TRBD1. The junction had 6 bases not matched to a gene; V was cut back by 0 bases and J by 5 bases. The germline V gene encodes CDR1 MNHEY and CDR2 SMNVEV (reference sequence). The CDR3 spans 16 residues.

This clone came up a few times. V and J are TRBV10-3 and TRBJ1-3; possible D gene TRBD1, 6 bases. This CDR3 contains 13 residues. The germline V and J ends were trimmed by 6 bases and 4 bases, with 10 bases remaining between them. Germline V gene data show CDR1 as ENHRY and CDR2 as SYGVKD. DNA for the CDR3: TGTGCCATCAGCCATGACAGGGGAAACACCATATATTTT. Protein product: CAISHDRGNTIYF.

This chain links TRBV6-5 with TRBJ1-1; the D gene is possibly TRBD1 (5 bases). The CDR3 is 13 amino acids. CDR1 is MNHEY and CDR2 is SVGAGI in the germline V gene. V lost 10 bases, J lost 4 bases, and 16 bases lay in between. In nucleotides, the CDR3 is TGTGCCACCTGGGGGGGTGGGGGCACTGAAGCTTTCTTT. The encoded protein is CATWGGGGTEAFF.

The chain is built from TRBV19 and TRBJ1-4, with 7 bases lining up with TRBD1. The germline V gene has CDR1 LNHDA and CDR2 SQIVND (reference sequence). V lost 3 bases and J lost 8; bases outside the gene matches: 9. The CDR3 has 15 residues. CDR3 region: CASSMGGQRSEKLFF. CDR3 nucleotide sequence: TGTGCCAGTAGTATGGGGGGACAGAGATCCGAAAAACTGTTTTTT.

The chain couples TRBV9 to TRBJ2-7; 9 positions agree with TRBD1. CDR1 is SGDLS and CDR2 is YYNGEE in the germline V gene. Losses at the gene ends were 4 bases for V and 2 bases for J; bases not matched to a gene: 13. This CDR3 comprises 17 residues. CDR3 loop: CASSPQTGTGIPYEQYF. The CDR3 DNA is TGTGCCAGCAGCCCTCAGACCGGGACAGGGATCCCCTACGAGCAGTACTTC.

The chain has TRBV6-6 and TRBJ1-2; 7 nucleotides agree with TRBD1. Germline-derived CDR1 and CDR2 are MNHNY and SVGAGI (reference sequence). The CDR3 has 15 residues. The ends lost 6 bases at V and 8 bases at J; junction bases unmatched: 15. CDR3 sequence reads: CASRVQGNVEGGYTF. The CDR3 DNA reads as TGTGCCAGCAGGGTACAGGGGAACGTAGAGGGAGGCTACACCTTC.

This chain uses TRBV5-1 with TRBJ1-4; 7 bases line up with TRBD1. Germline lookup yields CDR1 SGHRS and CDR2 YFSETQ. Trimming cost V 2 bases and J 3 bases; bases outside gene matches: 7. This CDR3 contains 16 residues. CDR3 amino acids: CASSLQGNAANEKLFF. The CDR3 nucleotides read TGCGCCAGCAGCTTACAGGGGAACGCGGCTAATGAAAAACTGTTTTTT. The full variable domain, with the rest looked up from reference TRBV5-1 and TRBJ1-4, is KAGVTQTPRYLIKTRGQQVTLSCSPISGHRSVSWYQQTPGQGLQFLFEYFSETQRNKGNFPGRFSGRQFSNSRSEMNVSTLELGDSALYLCASSLQGNAANEKLFFGSGTQLSVL.

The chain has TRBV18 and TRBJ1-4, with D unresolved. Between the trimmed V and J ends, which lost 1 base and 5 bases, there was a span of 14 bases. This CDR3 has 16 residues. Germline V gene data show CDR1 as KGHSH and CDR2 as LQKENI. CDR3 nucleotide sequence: TGTGCCAGCTCACCACTTACCGCGAGAATAAATGAAAAACTGTTTTTT. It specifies CASSPLTARINEKLFF.

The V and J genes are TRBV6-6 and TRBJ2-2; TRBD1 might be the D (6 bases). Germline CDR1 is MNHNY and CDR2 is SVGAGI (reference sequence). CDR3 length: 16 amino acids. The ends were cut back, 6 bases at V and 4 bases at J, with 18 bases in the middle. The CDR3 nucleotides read TGTGCCAGCAGCCCCCGTGGGGGCGGGTCCACCGGGGAGCTGTTTTTT. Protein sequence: CASSPRGGGSTGELFF.

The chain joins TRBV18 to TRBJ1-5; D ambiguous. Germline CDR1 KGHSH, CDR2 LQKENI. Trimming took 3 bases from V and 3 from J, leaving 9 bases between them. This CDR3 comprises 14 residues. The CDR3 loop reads CASSPAHNNQPQHF. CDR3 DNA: TGTGCCAGCTCACCCGCCCACAACAATCAGCCCCAGCATTTT.

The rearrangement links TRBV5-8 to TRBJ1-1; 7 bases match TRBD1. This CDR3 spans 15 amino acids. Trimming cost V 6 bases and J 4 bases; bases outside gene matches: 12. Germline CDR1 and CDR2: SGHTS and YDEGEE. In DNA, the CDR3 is TGTGCCAGCACCTCGACAGGGACCTGGAGCACTGAAGCTTTCTTT. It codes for CASTSTGTWSTEAFF.

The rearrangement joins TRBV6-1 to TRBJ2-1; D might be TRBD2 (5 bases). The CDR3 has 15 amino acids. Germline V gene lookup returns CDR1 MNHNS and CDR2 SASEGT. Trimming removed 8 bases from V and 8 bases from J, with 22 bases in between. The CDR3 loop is CASVLDSRSGYEQFF. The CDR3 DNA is TGTGCCAGCGTCCTGGACTCGCGCTCGGGTTATGAGCAGTTCTTC.

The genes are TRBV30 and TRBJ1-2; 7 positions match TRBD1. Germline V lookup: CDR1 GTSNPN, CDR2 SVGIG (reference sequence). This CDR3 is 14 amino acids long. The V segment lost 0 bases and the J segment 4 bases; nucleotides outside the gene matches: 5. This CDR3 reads CAWSVGTETYGYTF. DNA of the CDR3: TGTGCCTGGAGTGTAGGGACAGAGACCTATGGCTACACCTTC.

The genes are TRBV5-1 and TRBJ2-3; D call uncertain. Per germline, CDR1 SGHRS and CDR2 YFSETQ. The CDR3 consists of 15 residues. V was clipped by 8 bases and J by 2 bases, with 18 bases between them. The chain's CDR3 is CASRPLYSPTDTQYF. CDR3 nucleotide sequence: TGCGCCAGTAGACCTCTTTACAGCCCCACAGATACGCAGTATTTT.

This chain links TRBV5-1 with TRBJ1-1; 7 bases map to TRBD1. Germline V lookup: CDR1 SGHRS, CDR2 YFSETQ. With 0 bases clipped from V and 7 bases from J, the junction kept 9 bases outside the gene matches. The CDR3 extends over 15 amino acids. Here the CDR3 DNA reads TGCGCCAGCAGCTTGGGTGGCAGGGGGGCGTTTGAAGCTTTCTTT. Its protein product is CASSLGGRGAFEAFF.

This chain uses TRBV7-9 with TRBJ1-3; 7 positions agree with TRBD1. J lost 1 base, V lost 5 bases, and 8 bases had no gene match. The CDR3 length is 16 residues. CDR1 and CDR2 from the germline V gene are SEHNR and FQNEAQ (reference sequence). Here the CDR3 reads CASSRTQTGSGNTIYF. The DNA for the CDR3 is TGTGCCAGCAGCCGGACGCAGACAGGGTCTGGAAACACCATATATTTT.

The CDR3 nucleotides are TGTGCCAGCTCACCTATCGGGGGAAACACCATATATTTT. It encodes CASSPIGGNTIYF. This sequence joins TRBV18 and TRBJ1-3; D not certain. The V gene's germline CDR1 is KGHSH and CDR2 LQKENI. Trimming left V 3 bases short and J 4 bases short, with 7 bases between. The CDR3 extends over 13 amino acids.

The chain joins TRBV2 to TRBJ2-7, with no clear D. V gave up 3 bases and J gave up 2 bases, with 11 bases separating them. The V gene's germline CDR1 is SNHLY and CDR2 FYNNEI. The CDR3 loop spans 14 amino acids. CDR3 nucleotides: TGTGCCAGCAGTGAGGGCCCGCTAACCTACGAGCAGTACTTC. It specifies CASSEGPLTYEQYF.

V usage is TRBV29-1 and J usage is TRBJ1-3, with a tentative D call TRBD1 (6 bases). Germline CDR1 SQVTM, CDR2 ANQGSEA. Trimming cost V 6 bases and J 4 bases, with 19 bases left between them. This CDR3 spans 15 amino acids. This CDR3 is CSVEYRDSAGNTIYF. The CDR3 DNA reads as TGCAGCGTCGAATACAGGGATTCTGCAGGAAACACCATATATTTT. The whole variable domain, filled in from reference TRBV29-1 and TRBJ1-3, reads SAVISQKPSRDICQRGTSLTIQCQVDSQVTMMFWYRQQPGQSLTLIATANQGSEATYESGFVIDKFPISRPNLTFSTLTVSNMSPEDSSIYLCSVEYRDSAGNTIYFGEGSWLTVV.